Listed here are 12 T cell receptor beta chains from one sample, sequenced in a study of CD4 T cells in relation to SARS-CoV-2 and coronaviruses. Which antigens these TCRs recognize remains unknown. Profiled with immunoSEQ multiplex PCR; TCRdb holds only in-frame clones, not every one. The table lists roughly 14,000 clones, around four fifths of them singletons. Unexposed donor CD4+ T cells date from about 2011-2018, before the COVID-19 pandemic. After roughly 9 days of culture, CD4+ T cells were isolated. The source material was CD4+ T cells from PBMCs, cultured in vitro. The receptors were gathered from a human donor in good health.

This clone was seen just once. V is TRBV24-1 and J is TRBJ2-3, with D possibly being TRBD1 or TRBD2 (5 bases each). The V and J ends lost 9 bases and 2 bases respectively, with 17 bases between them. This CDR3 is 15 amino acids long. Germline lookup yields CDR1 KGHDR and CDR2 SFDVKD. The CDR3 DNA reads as TGTGCCACCTCCGGGGCCCCCGGCAACACAGATACGCAGTATTTT. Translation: CATSGAPGNTDTQYF.

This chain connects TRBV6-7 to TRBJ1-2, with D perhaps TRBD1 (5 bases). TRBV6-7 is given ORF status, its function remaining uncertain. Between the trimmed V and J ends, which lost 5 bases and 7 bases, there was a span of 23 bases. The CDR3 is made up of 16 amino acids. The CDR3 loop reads CASSGRDVHVNGGYTF. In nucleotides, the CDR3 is TGTGCCAGCAGTGGCCGGGACGTGCACGTCAACGGTGGCTACACCTTC.

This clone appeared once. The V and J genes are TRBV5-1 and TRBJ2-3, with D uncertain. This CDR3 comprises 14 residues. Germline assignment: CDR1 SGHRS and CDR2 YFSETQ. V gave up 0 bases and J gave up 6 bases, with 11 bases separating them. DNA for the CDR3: TGCGCCAGCAGCTTGGAACTATACCAGGATACGCAGTATTTT. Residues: CASSLELYQDTQYF.

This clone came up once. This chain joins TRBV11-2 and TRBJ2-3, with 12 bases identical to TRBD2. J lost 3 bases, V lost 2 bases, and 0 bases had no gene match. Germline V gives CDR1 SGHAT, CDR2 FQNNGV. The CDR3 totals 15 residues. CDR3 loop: CASSLLAGGTDTQYF. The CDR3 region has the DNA TGTGCCAGCAGCTTACTAGCGGGAGGGACAGATACGCAGTATTTT.

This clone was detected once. The CDR3 here is CASSLPQIIRGDTQYF. CDR3 in DNA: TGTGCCAGCAGTTTACCACAGATCATCCGTGGAGATACGCAGTATTTT. The chain couples TRBV28 to TRBJ2-3; D gene uncertain. Germline V lookup: CDR1 MDHEN, CDR2 SYDVKM. The ends were cut back, 2 bases at V and 5 bases at J, with 17 bases in the middle. This CDR3 is built from 16 residues.

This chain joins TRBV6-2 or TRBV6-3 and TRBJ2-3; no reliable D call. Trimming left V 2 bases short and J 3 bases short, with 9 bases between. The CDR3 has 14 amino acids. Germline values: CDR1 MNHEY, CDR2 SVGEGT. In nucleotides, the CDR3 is TGTGCCAGCAGTTACAAGGTAGAGACAGATACGCAGTATTTT. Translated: CASSYKVETDTQYF.

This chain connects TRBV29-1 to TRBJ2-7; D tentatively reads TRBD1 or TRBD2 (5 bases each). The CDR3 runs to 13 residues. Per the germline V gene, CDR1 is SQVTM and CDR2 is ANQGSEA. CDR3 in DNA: TGCAGGAGATCCGGGACGGACCTTAACGAGCAGTACTTC. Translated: CRRSGTDLNEQYF.

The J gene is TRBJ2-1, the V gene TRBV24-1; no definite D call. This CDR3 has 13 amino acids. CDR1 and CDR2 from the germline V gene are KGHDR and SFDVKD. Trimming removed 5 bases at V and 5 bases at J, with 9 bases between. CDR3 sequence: CATSVRSDNEQFF. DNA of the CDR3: TGTGCCACCAGTGTTCGGTCAGACAATGAGCAGTTCTTC.

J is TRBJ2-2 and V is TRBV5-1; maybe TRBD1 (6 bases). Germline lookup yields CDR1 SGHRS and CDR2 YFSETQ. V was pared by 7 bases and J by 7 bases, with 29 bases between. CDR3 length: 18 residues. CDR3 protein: CASESDSAVGQAHGELFF. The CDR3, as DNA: TGCGCCAGCGAATCGGACAGCGCCGTAGGTCAAGCTCACGGGGAGCTGTTTTTT.

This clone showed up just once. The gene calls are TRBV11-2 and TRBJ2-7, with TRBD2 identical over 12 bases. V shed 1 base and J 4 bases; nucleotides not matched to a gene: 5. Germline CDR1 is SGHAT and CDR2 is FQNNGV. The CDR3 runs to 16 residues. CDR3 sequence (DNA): TGTGCCAGCAGCTTAGTCGGGACTAGCGGGTCGTACGAGCAGTACTTC. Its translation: CASSLVGTSGSYEQYF.

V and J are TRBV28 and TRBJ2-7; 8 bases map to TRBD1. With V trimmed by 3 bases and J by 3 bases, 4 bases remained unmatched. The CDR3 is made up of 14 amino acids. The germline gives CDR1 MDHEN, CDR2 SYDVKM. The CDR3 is CASSLPGGSYEQYF. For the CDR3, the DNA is TGTGCCAGCAGTTTGCCAGGGGGCAGCTACGAGCAGTACTTC.

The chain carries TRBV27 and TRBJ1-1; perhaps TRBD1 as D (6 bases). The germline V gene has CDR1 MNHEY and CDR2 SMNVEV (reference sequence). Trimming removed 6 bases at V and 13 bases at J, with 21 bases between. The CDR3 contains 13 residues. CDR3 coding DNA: TGTGCCAGCAGATCTATAGGCTACAGGGATATTTTCTTT. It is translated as CASRSIGYRDIFF.